This T cell receptor (beta chain) was captured by sequencing in a study of blood T cell repertoires in COVID-19. About the research overall: Collection of acute and convalescent COVID-19 samples took place in the United States, Italy and Spain. In each case, the material was cDNA or gDNA derived from T cells, B-cell-depleted T cells, or PBMCs.

How the authors handled the data: Reference gene primer amplification yielded estimated nucleated cell counts. Profiling relied on immunoSEQ multiplex PCR, and the TCRdb table lists in-frame clones only, not all of them. V, J and clone size derive from that table, while D and trimming were established from the DNA sequence. Here the sample spans about 160,000 clones, approximately 84% being singletons. After removal of 5 bases from V and 5 bases from J, the junction contained 9 bases not matched to a gene. Looked up from germline, CDR1 is SEHNR and CDR2 is FQNEAQ (reference sequence). The CDR3 is made up of 16 amino acids.

J is TRBJ2-3 and V is TRBV7-9, with 11 bases identical to TRBD1. The sequence was obtained from a woman aged 80 or older with acute or convalescent COVID-19. The specimen was peripheral blood. CDR3 region: CASSPTDRGLRDTQYF. DNA of the CDR3: TGTGCCAGCAGCCCAACGGACAGGGGGCTCAGAGATACGCAGTATTTT.